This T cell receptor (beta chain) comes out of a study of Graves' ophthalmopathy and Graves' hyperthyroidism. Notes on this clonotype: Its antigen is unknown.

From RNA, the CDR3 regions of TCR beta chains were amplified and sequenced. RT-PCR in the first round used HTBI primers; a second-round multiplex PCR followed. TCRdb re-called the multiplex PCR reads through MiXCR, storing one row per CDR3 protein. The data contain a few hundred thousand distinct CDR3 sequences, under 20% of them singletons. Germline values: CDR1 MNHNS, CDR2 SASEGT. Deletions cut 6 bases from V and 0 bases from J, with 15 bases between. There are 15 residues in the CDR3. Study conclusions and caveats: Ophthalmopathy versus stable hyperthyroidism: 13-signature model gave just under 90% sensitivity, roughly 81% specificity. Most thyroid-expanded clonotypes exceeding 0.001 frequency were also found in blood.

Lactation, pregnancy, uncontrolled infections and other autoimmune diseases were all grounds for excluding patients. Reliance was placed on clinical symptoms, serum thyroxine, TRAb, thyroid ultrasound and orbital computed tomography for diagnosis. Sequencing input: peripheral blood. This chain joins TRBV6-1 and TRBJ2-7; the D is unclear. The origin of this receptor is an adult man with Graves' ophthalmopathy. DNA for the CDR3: TGTGCCAGCAGAACAAGGGCCAGTGTCTCCTACGAGCAGTACTTC. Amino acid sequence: CASRTRASVSYEQYF.